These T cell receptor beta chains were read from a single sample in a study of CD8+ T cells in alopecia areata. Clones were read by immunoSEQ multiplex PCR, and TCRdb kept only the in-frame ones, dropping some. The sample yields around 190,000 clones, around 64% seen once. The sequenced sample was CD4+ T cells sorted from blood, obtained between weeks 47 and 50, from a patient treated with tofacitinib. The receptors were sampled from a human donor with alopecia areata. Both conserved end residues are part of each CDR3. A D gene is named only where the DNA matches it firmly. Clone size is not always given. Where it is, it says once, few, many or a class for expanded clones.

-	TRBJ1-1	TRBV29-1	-	CSVEDRNGQEAFF	TGCAGCGTTGAAGATCGTAACGGCCAAGAAGCTTTCTTT
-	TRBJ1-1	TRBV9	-	CASSAMGGTEAFF	TGTGCCAGCAGCGCCATGGGGGGGACTGAAGCTTTCTTT
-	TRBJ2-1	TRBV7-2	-	CASSLEGNPKYNEQFF	TGTGCCAGCAGCTTAGAGGGCAACCCAAAGTACAATGAGCAGTTCTTC
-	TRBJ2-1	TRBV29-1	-	CSVEQERFNEQFF	TGCAGCGTTGAGCAGGAGCGGTTCAATGAGCAGTTCTTC
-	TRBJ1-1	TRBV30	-	CAWGRGHLNTEAFF	TGTGCCTGGGGACGGGGACACCTGAACACTGAAGCTTTCTTT
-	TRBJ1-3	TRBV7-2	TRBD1	CASSLGTGPFSGNTIYF	TGTGCCAGCAGCTTAGGGACAGGGCCATTCTCTGGAAACACCATATATTTT
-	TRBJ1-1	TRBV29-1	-	CSAEERPSMNTEAFF	TGCAGCGCTGAGGAAAGACCCTCCATGAACACTGAAGCTTTCTTT
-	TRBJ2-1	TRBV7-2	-	CASGGPLNNEQFF	TGTGCCAGCGGCGGACCACTCAACAATGAGCAGTTCTTC
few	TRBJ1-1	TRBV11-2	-	CASSFEGGYTEAFF	TGTGCCAGCAGCTTCGAGGGGGGTTACACTGAAGCTTTCTTT
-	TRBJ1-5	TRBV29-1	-	CSVRINSNQPQHF	TGCAGCGTGCGAATAAATAGCAATCAGCCCCAGCATTTT
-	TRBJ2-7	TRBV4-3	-	CASSQDWTAYEQYF	TGCGCCAGCAGCCAAGATTGGACCGCCTACGAGCAGTACTTC
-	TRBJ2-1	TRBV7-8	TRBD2	CASSLAGLAGYNEQFF	TGTGCCAGCAGCTTAGCGGGACTAGCGGGGTACAATGAGCAGTTCTTC
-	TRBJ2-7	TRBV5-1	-	CASSTMDSYEQYF	TGCGCCAGCAGCACGATGGACAGCTACGAGCAGTACTTC
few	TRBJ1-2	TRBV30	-	CAWSVMGAGYTF	TGTGCCTGGAGTGTTATGGGGGCCGGCTACACCTTC
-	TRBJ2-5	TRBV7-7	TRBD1	CASSLRSGRGQETQYF	TGTGCCAGCAGCTTACGGTCGGGCAGGGGGCAAGAGACCCAGTACTTC
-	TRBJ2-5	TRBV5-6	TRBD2	CASRVLAGGQETQYF	TGTGCCAGCAGAGTGTTGGCGGGGGGCCAAGAGACCCAGTACTTC
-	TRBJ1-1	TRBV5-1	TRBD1	CASSFGTENTEAFF	TGCGCCAGCAGCTTCGGGACAGAGAACACTGAAGCTTTCTTT
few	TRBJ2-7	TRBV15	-	CATSRGGGHEQYF	TGTGCCACCAGCAGAGGTGGGGGCCACGAGCAGTACTTC
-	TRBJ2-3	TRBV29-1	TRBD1	CSVRQGSTDTQYF	TGCAGCGTTCGACAGGGAAGCACAGATACGCAGTATTTT
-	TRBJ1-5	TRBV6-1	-	CASSEARVGQPQHF	TGTGCCAGCAGTGAAGCCAGGGTAGGACAGCCCCAGCATTTT
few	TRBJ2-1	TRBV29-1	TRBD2	CSAGTSNEQFF	TGCAGCGCCGGGACTAGCAATGAGCAGTTCTTC
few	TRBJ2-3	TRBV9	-	CASSVSGSTDTQYF	TGTGCCAGCAGCGTATCCGGTAGCACAGATACGCAGTATTTT
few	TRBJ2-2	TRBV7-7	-	CASSLGRTVNTGELFF	TGTGCCAGCAGCTTAGGGCGGACGGTGAACACCGGGGAGCTGTTTTTT
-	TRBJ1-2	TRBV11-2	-	CASSRPGVGYGYTF	TGTGCCAGCAGTCGTCCAGGGGTGGGCTATGGCTACACCTTC
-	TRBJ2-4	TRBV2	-	CASSLERSAAKNIQYF	TGTGCCAGCAGTTTAGAGCGATCGGCGGCCAAAAACATTCAGTACTTC
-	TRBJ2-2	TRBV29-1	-	CSVVQGNAGELFF	TGCAGCGTTGTCCAGGGGAATGCCGGGGAGCTGTTTTTT
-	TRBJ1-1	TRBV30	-	CAWSHGENTEAFF	TGTGCCTGGAGTCACGGTGAGAACACTGAAGCTTTCTTT
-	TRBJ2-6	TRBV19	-	CASSLGSGANVLTF	TGTGCCAGTAGTTTGGGGTCTGGGGCCAACGTCCTGACTTTC
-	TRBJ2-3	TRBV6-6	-	CASSSRSAFTDTQYF	TGTGCCAGCAGTTCCCGGTCAGCATTCACAGATACGCAGTATTTT
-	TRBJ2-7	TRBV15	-	CATSKQGYEQYF	TGTGCCACCAGCAAACAGGGTTACGAGCAGTACTTC
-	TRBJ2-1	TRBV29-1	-	CSVKDTMGNEQFF	TGCAGCGTTAAGGACACCATGGGGAATGAGCAGTTCTTC
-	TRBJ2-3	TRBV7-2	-	CASSLMNAGATDTQYF	TGTGCCAGCAGCTTAATGAATGCGGGGGCCACAGATACGCAGTATTTT
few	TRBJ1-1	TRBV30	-	CAWRETENTEAFF	TGTGCCTGGAGAGAGACAGAGAACACTGAAGCTTTCTTT
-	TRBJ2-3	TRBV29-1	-	CSVDPLTGLNTQYF	TGCAGCGTTGATCCCCTGACCGGTTTGAATACGCAGTATTTT
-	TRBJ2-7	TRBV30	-	CAWSREGYEQYF	TGTGCCTGGAGCCGAGAGGGCTACGAGCAGTACTTC
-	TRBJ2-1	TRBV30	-	CAWTDFPGTQSYNEQFF	TGTGCCTGGACGGATTTTCCCGGGACACAGTCCTACAATGAGCAGTTCTTC
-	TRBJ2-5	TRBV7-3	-	CASSLSSQETQYF	TGTGCCAGCAGCTTGAGCAGCCAAGAGACCCAGTACTTC
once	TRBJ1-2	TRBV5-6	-	CASSLEAGYGYTF	TGTGCCAGCAGCTTGGAGGCGGGCTATGGCTACACCTTC
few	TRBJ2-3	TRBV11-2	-	CASSSGTRLGTQYF	TGTGCCAGCAGCTCTGGGACCCGGTTGGGTACGCAGTATTTT
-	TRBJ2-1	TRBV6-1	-	CASSIESAANEQFF	TGTGCCAGCAGTATAGAGTCCGCAGCCAATGAGCAGTTCTTC
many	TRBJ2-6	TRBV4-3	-	CASSQEGLSSGANVLTF	TGCGCCAGCAGCCAAGAGGGCCTGAGCTCTGGGGCCAACGTCCTGACTTTC
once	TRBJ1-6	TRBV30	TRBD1	CAWILKGGTGSSPLHF	TGTGCCTGGATCCTTAAAGGGGGGACAGGCTCTTCACCCCTCCACTTT
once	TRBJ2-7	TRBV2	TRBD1	CASSDPDRGKYEQYF	TGTGCCAGCAGTGATCCCGACAGGGGCAAGTACGAGCAGTACTTC
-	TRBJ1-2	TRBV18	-	CASSPSRGDGYTF	TGTGCCAGCTCACCATCGAGGGGGGACGGCTACACCTTC
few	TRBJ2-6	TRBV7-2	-	CASSLGPGGGANVLTF	TGTGCCAGCAGCTTAGGGCCGGGTGGTGGGGCCAACGTCCTGACTTTC
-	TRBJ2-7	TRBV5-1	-	CASSRTIGQAYEQYF	TGCGCCAGCAGCCGGACGATAGGGCAGGCCTACGAGCAGTACTTC
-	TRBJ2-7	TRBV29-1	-	CSVEEGEAYEQYF	TGCAGCGTCGAGGAGGGAGAAGCCTACGAGCAGTACTTC